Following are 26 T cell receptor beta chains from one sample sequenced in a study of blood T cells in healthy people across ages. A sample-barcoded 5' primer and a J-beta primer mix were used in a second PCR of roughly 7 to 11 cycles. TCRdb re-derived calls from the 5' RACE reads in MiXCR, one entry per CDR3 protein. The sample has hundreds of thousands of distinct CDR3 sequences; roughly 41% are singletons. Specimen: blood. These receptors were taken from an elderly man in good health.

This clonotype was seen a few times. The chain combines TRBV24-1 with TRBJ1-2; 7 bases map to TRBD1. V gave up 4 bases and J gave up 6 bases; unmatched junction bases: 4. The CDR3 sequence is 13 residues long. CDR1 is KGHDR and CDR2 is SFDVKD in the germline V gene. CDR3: CATSDFTGDGYTF. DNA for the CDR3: TGTGCCACCAGTGACTTCACAGGGGATGGCTACACCTTC.

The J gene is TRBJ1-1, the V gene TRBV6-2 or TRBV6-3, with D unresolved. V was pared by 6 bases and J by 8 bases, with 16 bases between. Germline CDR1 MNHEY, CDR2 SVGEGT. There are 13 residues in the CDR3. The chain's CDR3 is CASSDRAAGEAFF. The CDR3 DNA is TGTGCCAGCAGCGACCGTGCTGCAGGAGAAGCTTTCTTT.

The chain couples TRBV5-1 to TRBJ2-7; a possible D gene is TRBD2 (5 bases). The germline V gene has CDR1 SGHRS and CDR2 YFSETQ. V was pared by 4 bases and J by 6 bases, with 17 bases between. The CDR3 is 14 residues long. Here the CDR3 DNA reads TGCGCCAGCAGCCTAGTGGAGGCGAGAGGCGAGCAGTACTTC. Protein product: CASSLVEARGEQYF.

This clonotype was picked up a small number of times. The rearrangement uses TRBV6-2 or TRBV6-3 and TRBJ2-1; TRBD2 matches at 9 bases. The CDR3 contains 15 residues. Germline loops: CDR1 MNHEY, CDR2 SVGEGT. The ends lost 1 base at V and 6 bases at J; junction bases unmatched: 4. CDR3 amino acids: CASSYFSGRVNEQFF. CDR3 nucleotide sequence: TGTGCCAGCAGTTACTTTAGCGGGAGAGTCAATGAGCAGTTCTTC.

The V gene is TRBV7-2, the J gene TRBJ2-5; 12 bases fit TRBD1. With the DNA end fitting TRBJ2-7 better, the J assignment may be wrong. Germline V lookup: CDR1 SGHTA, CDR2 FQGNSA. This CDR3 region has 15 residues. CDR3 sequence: CTSSSRDRGRYEQYF. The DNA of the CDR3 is TGTACCAGCAGCTCCCGGGACAGGGGGCGGTACGAGCAGTACTTC.

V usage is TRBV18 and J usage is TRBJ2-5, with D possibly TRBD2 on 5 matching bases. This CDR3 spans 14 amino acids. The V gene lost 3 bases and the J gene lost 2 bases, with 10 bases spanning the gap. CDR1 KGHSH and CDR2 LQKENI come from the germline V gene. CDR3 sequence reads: CASSPRELQETQYF. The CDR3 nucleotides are TGTGCCAGCTCACCGAGGGAACTACAAGAGACCCAGTACTTC.

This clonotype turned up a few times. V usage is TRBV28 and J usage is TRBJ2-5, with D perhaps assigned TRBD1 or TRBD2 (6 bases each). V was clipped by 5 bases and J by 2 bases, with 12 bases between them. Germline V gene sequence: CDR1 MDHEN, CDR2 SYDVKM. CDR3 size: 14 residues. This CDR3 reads CASSLGGWQETQYF. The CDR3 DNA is TGTGCCAGCAGTCTAGGGGGGTGGCAAGAGACCCAGTACTTC. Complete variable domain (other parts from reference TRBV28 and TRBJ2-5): DVKVTQSSRYLVKRTGEKVFLECVQDMDHENMFWYRQDPGLGLRLIYFSYDVKMKEKGDIPEGYSVSREKKERFSLILESASTNQTSMYLCASSLGGWQETQYFGPGTRLLVL.

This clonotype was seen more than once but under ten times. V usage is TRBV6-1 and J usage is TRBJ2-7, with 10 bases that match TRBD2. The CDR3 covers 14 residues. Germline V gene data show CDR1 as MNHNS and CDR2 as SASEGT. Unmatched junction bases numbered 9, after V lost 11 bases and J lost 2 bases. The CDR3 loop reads CAAGSGRAPYEQYF. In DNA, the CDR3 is TGTGCCGCGGGGAGCGGGAGGGCCCCCTACGAGCAGTACTTC.

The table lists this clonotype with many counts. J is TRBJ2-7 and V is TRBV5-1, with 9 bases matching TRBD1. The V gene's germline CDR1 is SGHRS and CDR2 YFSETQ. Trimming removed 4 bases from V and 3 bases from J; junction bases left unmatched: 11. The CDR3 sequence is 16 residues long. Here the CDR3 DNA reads TGCGCCAGCAGCCCCGGGGGGACAGGGTCGAACTACGAGCAGTACTTC. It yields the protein CASSPGGTGSNYEQYF.

The CDR3 bases are TGTGCCAGCAGCTTGAGGGGGGATAATGAAAAACTGTTTTTT. Its translation: CASSLRGDNEKLFF. The J gene is TRBJ1-4, the V gene TRBV5-4; TRBD1 is a possible D gene (6 bases). This CDR3 is 14 amino acids long. The V end was cut by 1 base, the J end by 4 bases, with 8 bases between. Germline-derived CDR1 and CDR2 are SGHNT and YYREEE (reference sequence).

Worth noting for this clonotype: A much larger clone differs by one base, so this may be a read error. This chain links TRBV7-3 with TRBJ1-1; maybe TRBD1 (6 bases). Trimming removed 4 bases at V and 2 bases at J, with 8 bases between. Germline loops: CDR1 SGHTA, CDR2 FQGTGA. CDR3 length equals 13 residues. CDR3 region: CASSWGANTEAFF. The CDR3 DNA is TGTGCCAGCAGCTGGGGGGCCAACACTGAAGCTTTCTTT.

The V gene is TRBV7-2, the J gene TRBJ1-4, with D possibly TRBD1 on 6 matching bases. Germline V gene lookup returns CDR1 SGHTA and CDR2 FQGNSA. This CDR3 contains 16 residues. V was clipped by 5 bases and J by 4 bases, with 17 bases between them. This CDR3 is CASSPRRGAGNEKLFF. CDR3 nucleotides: TGTGCCAGCAGCCCCCGACGGGGGGCTGGTAATGAAAAACTGTTTTTT.

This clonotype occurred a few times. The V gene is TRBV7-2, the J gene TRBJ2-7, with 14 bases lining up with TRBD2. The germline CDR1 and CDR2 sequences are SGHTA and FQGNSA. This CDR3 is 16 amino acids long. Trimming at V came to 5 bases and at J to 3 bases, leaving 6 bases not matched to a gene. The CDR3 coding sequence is TGTGCCAGCAGCCCTCCGGGACTAGCGGGGGACTACGAGCAGTACTTC. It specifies CASSPPGLAGDYEQYF.

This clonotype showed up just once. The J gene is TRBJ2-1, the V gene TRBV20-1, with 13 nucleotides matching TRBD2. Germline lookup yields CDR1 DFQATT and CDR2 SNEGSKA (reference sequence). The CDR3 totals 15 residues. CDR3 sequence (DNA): TGCAGCGCGCCAGCGCGGACTAGCGGGAGCTATGAGCAGTTCTTC. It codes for CSAPARTSGSYEQFF.

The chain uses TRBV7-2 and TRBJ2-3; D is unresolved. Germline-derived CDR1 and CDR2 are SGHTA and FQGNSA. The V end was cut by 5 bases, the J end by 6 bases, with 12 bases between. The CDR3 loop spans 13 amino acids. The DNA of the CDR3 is TGTGCCAGCAGCATCAATTCCGGGGATACGCAGTATTTT. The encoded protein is CASSINSGDTQYF.

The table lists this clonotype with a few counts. Here the CDR3 reads CASSLVRDTDTQYF. DNA for the CDR3: TGTGCCAGCAGCTTAGTGAGGGACACAGATACGCAGTATTTT. This chain links TRBV7-2 with TRBJ2-3; a possible D gene is TRBD2 (5 bases). The CDR3 has 14 residues. Germline V gives CDR1 SGHTA, CDR2 FQGNSA. Trimming took 1 base from V and 2 from J, leaving 7 bases between them. The full variable domain, in which reference TRBV7-2 and TRBJ2-3 provide the parts outside the CDR3, is GAGVSQSPSNKVTEKGKDVELRCDPISGHTALYWYRQSLGQGLEFLIYFQGNSAPDKSGLPSDRFSAERTGGSVSTLTIQRTQQEDSAVYLCASSLVRDTDTQYFGPGTRLTVL.

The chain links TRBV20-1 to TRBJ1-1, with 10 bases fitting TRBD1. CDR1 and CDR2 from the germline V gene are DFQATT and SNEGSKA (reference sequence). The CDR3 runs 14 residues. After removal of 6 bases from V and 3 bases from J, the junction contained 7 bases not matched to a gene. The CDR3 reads CSAFPGQGDTEAFF. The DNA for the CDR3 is TGCAGTGCCTTCCCTGGACAGGGGGACACTGAAGCTTTCTTT.

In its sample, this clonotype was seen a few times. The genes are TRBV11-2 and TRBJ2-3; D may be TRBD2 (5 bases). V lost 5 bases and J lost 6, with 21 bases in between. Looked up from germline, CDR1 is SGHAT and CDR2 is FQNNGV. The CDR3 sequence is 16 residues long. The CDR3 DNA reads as TGTGCCAGCAGCCTCCGGCGGGTCAGCCCCGGGGATACGCAGTATTTT. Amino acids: CASSLRRVSPGDTQYF.

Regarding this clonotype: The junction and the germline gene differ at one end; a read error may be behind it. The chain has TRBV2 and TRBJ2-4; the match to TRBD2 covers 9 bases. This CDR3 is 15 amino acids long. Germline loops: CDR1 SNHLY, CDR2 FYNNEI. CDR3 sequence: CASSDGSGSRNEQHF. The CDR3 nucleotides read TGTGCCAGCAGTGATGGTAGCGGGAGTAGGAACGAGCAGCACTTC.

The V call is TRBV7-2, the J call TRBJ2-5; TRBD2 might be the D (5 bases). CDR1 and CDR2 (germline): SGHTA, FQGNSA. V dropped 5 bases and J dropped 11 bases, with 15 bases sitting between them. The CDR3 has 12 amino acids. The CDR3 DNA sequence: TGTGCCAGCAGCGCCACCCGGGGTGAGCAGTACTTC. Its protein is CASSATRGEQYF.

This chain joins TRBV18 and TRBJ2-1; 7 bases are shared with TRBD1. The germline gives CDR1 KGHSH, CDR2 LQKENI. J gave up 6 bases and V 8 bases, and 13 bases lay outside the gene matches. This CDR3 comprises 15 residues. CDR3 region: CASSSTGAPLNEQFF. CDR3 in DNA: TGTGCCAGCAGTTCCACAGGGGCACCACTCAATGAGCAGTTCTTC. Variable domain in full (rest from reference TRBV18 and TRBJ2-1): NAGVMQNPRHLVRRRGQEARLRCSPMKGHSHVYWYRQLPEEGLKFMVYLQKENIIDESGMPKERFSAEFPKEGPSILRIQQVVRGDSAAYFCASSSTGAPLNEQFFGPGTRLTVL.

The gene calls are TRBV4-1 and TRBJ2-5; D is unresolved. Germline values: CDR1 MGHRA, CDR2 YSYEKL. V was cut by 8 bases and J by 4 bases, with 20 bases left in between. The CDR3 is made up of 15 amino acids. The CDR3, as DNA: TGCGCCAGCTCCGCGGAGAGCCCGAGGAGAGAGACCCAGTACTTC. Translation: CASSAESPRRETQYF.

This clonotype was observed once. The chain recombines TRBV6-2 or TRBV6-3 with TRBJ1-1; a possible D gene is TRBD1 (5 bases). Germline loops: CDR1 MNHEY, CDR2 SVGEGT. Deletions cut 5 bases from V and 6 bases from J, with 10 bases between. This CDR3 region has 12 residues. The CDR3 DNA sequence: TGTGCCAGCAGTGGGGGGAGCCCTGAAGCTTTCTTT. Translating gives CASSGGSPEAFF.

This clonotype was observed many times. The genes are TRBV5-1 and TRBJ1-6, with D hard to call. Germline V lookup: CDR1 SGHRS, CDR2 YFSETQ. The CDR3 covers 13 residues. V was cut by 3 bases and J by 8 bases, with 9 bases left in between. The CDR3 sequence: CASSSTRDSPLHF. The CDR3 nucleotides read TGCGCCAGCAGCTCGACCCGGGATTCACCCCTCCACTTT. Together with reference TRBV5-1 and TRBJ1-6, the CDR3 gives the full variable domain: KAGVTQTPRYLIKTRGQQVTLSCSPISGHRSVSWYQQTPGQGLQFLFEYFSETQRNKGNFPGRFSGRQFSNSRSEMNVSTLELGDSALYLCASSSTRDSPLHFGNGTRLTVT.

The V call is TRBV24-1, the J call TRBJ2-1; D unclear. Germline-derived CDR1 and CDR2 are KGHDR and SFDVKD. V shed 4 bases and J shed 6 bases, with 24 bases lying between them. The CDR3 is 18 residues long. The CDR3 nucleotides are TGTGCCACCAGTGACTCAAACCGGTTGACGCAAACGGGCAATGAGCAGTTCTTC. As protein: CATSDSNRLTQTGNEQFF.

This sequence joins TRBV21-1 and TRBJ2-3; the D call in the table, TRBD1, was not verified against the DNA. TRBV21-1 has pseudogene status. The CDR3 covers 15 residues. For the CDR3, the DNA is TGTGCCAGCAGGGCCCCGGGACAGAGCACAGATACGCAGTATTTT. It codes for CASRAPGQSTDTQYF.